Listed below are T cell receptor beta chains from one sample, sequenced in a study of Tregs in tolerant kidney transplant recipients. Data came from immunoSEQ multiplex PCR; TCRdb stores just in-frame clones and leaves some out. The sample yields approximately 45,000 clones, around 95% seen once. Their antigens remain unidentified. Specimen: Tregs from blood cultured with allogeneic cells. These receptors originate from a human donor in good health. The CDR3 runs from the conserved cysteine through the conserved F or W. The D gene is left open where the match is weak. Clone size is stated in some rows and not others, as once, few, many or a class when expanded.

TRBJ2-3 | TRBD2 | NA | TRBV7-3 | TGTGCCAGCAGCTCATCCGGGACTAGCTCAGATACGCAGTATTTT | CASSSSGTSSDTQYF
TRBJ1-4 | TRBD1 | NA | TRBV5-1 | TGCGCCAGCAGCTTGTCGGGACAGGGGGATGAAAAACTGTTTTTT | CASSLSGQGDEKLFF
TRBJ1-6 | TRBD1 | NA | TRBV2 | TGTGCCAGCAGTGAAGCAAGGGGGCGCTCCTATAATTCACCCCTCCACTTT | CASSEARGRSYNSPLHF
TRBJ1-2 | NA | NA | TRBV11-2 | TGTGCCAGCAGCCCGAGCGGGTGGAGCTATGGCTACACCTTC | CASSPSGWSYGYTF
TRBJ2-7 | TRBD1 | NA | TRBV7-9 | TGTGCCAGCAGCACCCAGGGGGAGTCCCACGAGCAGTACTTC | CASSTQGESHEQYF
TRBJ2-1 | TRBD1 | NA | TRBV7-3 | TGTGCCAGCAGCTTAGACAGGGGGGAGAAGTTCTTC | CASSLDRGEKFF
TRBJ2-3 | TRBD2 | NA | TRBV12-5 | TGTGCTAGTGGTTTGGTATTGGGACTAGCGGGGGGCACAGATACGCAGTATTTT | CASGLVLGLAGGTDTQYF
TRBJ1-5 | TRBD1 | NA | TRBV30 | TGTGCCTGGAATAGAGGGACAGTTGATCAGCCCCAGCATTTT | CAWNRGTVDQPQHF
TRBJ1-1 | NA | NA | TRBV6-5 | TGTGCCAGCAGTTCCCCGGGACGCTTGAACACTGAAGCTTTCTTT | CASSSPGRLNTEAFF
TRBJ2-2 | NA | NA | TRBV30 | TGTGCCTGGAGTGTACATGCCAACACCGGGGAGCTGTTTTTT | CAWSVHANTGELFF
TRBJ2-1 | TRBD2 | NA | TRBV6-5 | TGTGCCAGCAGCCGAAGCGGGAGGGCTTACAATGAGCAGTTCTTC | CASSRSGRAYNEQFF
TRBJ1-1 | NA | NA | TRBV6-5 | TGTGCCAGCGGCAGGGCTGCAAACACTGAAGCTTTCTTT | CASGRAANTEAFF
TRBJ2-1 | NA | NA | TRBV10-3 | TGTGCCATCAGTGAGCCTAGTTCGGCTGTGGAGCAGTTCTTC | CAISEPSSAVEQFF
TRBJ2-3 | NA | NA | TRBV15 | TGTGCCACCAGCAGAGATTTAGGGGCACACACAGATACGCAGTATTTT | CATSRDLGAHTDTQYF
TRBJ1-2 | NA | few | TRBV7-9 | TGTGCCAGCAGCCGGGGTGATGGCTACACCTTC | CASSRGDGYTF
TRBJ1-2 | TRBD1 | NA | TRBV18 | TGTGCCAGCTCACGAAGACAGGGAGAGAGCTATGGCTACACCTTC | CASSRRQGESYGYTF